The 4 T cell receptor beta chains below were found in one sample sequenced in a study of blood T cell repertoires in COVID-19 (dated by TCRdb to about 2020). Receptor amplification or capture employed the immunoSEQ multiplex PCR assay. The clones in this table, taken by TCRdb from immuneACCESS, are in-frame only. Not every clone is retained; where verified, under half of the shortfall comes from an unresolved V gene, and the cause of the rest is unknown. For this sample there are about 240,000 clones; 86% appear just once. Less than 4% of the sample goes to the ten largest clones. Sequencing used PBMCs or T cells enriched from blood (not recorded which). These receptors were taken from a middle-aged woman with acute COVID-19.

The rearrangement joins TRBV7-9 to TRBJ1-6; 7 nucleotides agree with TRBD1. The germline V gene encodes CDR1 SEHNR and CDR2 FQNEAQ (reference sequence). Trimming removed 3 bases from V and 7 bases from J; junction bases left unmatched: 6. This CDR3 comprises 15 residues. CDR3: CASSFSTGLNSPLHF. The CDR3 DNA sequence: TGTGCCAGCAGCTTCTCGACAGGGCTGAATTCACCCCTCCACTTT.

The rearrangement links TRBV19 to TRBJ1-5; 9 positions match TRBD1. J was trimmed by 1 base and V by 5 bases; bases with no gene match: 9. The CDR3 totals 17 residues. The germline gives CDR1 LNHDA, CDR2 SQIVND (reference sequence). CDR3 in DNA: TGTGCCAGTAGTGCCCGGACAGGGGACGTCAGCAATCAGCCCCAGCATTTT. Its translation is CASSARTGDVSNQPQHF.

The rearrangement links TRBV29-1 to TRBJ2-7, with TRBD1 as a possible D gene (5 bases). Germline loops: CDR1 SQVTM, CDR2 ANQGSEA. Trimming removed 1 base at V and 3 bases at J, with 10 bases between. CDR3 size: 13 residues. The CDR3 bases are TGCAGCGTTGAAGTCGGCAGGGACTACGAGCAGTACTTC. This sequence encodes CSVEVGRDYEQYF.

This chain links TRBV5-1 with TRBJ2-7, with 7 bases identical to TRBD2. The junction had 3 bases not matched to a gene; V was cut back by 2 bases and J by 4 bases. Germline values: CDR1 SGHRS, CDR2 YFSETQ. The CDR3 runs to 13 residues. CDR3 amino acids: CASSLTAGYEQYF. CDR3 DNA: TGCGCCAGCAGCTTAACAGCGGGATACGAGCAGTACTTC.